This T cell receptor beta chain was identified during a study of long-term antiretroviral therapy in people with HIV. Whole-study findings and limits: Blood draws took place between about 2004 and 2017 and possibly involved older ART regimens.

This clone appeared once. Its antigen is currently unknown. Trimming stripped 5 bases from V and 0 bases from J, with 13 bases between. The CDR3 totals 16 residues. CDR1 is SEHNR and CDR2 is FQNEAQ in the germline V gene (reference sequence). Every participant gave one or more pre-ART and two or more post-ART PBMC samples. Only United States sites treated participants with HIV. The cryopreserved samples used held 1-10 million PBMC prior to extraction of DNA. Version v3.0 of the immunoSEQ assay ran at survey level. This table comes from immunoSEQ multiplex PCR, and its TCRdb copy is limited to in-frame clones, with some not included. This table has roughly 17,000 clones, roughly four fifths appearing once.

V gene TRBV7-9 combines with J gene TRBJ2-2; D gene ambiguous. The sample in question was unsorted PBMCs, obtained 0.3 years after starting antiretroviral therapy. The source is a man aged 18 to 35 with HIV. The CDR3 sequence is CASSPRRTANTGELFF. The CDR3 nucleotides read TGTGCCAGCAGCCCTCGGAGAACGGCGAACACCGGGGAGCTGTTTTTT.